This TCR beta chain originates from a study of control samples from healthy donors and cancer patients. This CDR3 contains 14 residues. Trimming stripped 7 bases from V and 7 bases from J, with 14 bases between. Per germline, CDR1 MNHEY and CDR2 SMNVEV (reference sequence). Assay used: immunoSEQ multiplex PCR; TCRdb lists only in-frame clones, some missing. The table shows about 140,000 clones, with just over 85% occurring only once. This TCR derives from a young man in good health. Source material: blood. The chain is built from TRBV27 and TRBJ1-6; D is possibly TRBD1 (5 bases). The DNA of the CDR3 is TGTGCCAGCACCGATTTTTGGGGGAATTCACCCCTCCACTTT. This gives the protein CASTDFWGNSPLHF.